Presented here are 13 T cell receptor beta chains from one specimen sequenced in a study of shared clonotypes between healthy human individuals. Naive CD8 cells, CD45RO-negative and positively selected for CCR7, excluded terminally differentiated effector memory CD45RA+ cells. Here immunoSEQ multiplex PCR was the method, and the copy in TCRdb shows in-frame clones only, minus some. The data contain 1.5 million to 2.5 million clones, approximately 95% of them seen just once; the ten biggest clones take up more than 0.9%. The sample consisted of naive CD8+ T cells sorted from blood. These receptors were taken from a man younger than 35 in good health.

This clone came up once. The chain joins TRBV9 to TRBJ1-6, with D possibly TRBD1 on 5 matching bases. Germline CDR1 SGDLS, CDR2 YYNGEE. Trimming cost V 0 bases and J 10 bases, with 11 bases left between them. The CDR3 runs to 14 residues. The CDR3 loop is CASSVAEGDSPLHF. In nucleotides, the CDR3 is TGTGCCAGCAGCGTAGCTGAAGGGGACTCACCCCTCCACTTT.

This CDR3 is CASSRTAPALEAFF. The CDR3, as DNA: TGCGCCAGCAGCCGTACAGCGCCAGCTTTAGAAGCTTTCTTT. The chain has TRBV5-1 and TRBJ1-1, with no clear D. Between the trimmed V and J ends, which lost 4 bases and 8 bases, there was a span of 18 bases. Looked up from germline, CDR1 is SGHRS and CDR2 is YFSETQ. CDR3 length: 14 residues.

CDR3 DNA: TGTGCCAGCAGCCCCGGGACCTCTGACGAGCAGTACTTC. Residues: CASSPGTSDEQYF. This chain links TRBV7-9 with TRBJ2-7; D is possibly TRBD1 or TRBD2 (5 bases each). The CDR3 has 13 residues. Germline loops: CDR1 SEHNR, CDR2 FQNEAQ (reference sequence). V was clipped by 5 bases and J by 5 bases, with 13 bases between them.

The chain uses TRBV4-3 and TRBJ2-1, with unresolved D. The CDR3 is made up of 12 amino acids. The V end lost 1 base, the J end lost 9 bases, and 7 bases lay between the germline ends. Germline V gene lookup returns CDR1 LGHNA and CDR2 YSLEER. The CDR3 is CASSQGLGEQFF. CDR3 bases: TGCGCCAGCAGCCAAGGCTTGGGTGAGCAGTTCTTC.

Details on this clone: The sample contains more than one DNA sequence encoding this CDR3. The chain carries TRBV13 and TRBJ2-7; maybe TRBD1 (6 bases). Germline V gene lookup returns CDR1 PRHDT and CDR2 FYEKMQ (reference sequence). V shed 0 bases and J shed 2 bases, with 8 bases lying between them. The CDR3 is made up of 14 amino acids. The CDR3, as DNA: TGTGCCAGCAGCTTAGGACAGGGCGCCTACGAGCAGTACTTC. It encodes CASSLGQGAYEQYF.

Comments on this clone: At one end the junction does not follow the germline gene, possibly because of a read error. CDR3 amino acids: CASTVGRGSGEAFF. CDR3 coding DNA: TGTGCTAGCACCGTGGGTAGGGGTAGCGGTGAAGCTTTCTTT. The V gene is TRBV7-7, the J gene TRBJ1-1; tentative D call: TRBD1 (5 bases). Per the germline V gene, CDR1 is SSHAT and CDR2 is FNYEAQ (reference sequence). This CDR3 has 14 amino acids.

In regard to this clone: The sample carries other DNA sequences with the same CDR3. The chain has TRBV5-6 and TRBJ2-7; D remains ambiguous. The germline gives CDR1 SGHDT, CDR2 YYEEEE. Deletions cut 0 bases from V and 0 bases from J, with 7 bases between. CDR3 size: 14 residues. The CDR3 spells CASSLAVSSYEQYF. The CDR3 DNA reads TGTGCCAGCAGCTTGGCGGTCTCCTCCTACGAGCAGTACTTC.

The rearrangement links TRBV5-4 to TRBJ1-2; the D is unclear. Looked up from germline, CDR1 is SGHNT and CDR2 is YYREEE (reference sequence). V was shortened by 4 bases and J by 7 bases, with 11 bases between the two germline ends. The CDR3 consists of 12 residues. CDR3 nucleotide sequence: TGTGCCAGCAGCAGAGGAGAGGGTGGCTACACCTTC. Translated, it gives CASSRGEGGYTF.

This clone was seen once. The V gene is TRBV4-1, the J gene TRBJ2-7; D is unresolved. The germline CDR1 and CDR2 sequences are MGHRA and YSYEKL. Deletions cut 0 bases from V and 0 bases from J, with 9 bases between. The CDR3 runs to 15 residues. The CDR3 DNA is TGCGCCAGCAGCCAAGAACCCAGCCTCTCCTACGAGCAGTACTTC. Its translation is CASSQEPSLSYEQYF.

The chain carries TRBV27 and TRBJ2-2; D unresolved. Germline V lookup: CDR1 MNHEY, CDR2 SMNVEV (reference sequence). This CDR3 has 12 amino acids. V was pared by 3 bases and J by 7 bases, with 6 bases between. The CDR3 DNA reads as TGTGCCAGCAGTTTTTCTGACGGGGAGCTGTTTTTT. It encodes CASSFSDGELFF.

The rearrangement links TRBV9 to TRBJ2-1, with 7 positions matching TRBD2. With 3 bases clipped from V and 8 bases from J, the junction kept 11 bases outside the gene matches. The CDR3 has 15 residues. Germline V gene sequence: CDR1 SGDLS, CDR2 YYNGEE. Here the CDR3 reads CASSAASGSGHEQFF. The CDR3 coding sequence is TGTGCCAGCAGCGCCGCTAGCGGTTCCGGGCATGAGCAGTTCTTC.

J is TRBJ2-5 and V is TRBV13, with a tentative D call TRBD2 (6 bases). Germline V gene data show CDR1 as PRHDT and CDR2 as FYEKMQ (reference sequence). V lost 2 bases, J lost 4 bases, and 11 bases lay in between. This CDR3 spans 14 amino acids. In nucleotides, the CDR3 is TGTGCCAGCAGCTTAAGGATGGGAGGAGAGACCCAGTACTTC. As protein: CASSLRMGGETQYF.

The chain combines TRBV14 with TRBJ2-2, with 7 bases that match TRBD1. Germline CDR1 is SGHDN and CDR2 is FVKESK. The CDR3 spans 17 residues. The junction had 11 bases not matched to a gene; V was cut back by 3 bases and J by 4 bases. CDR3 coding DNA: TGTGCCAGCAGCCATCCAGACAGGGTGGGTCGCACCGGGGAGCTGTTTTTT. Encoded protein: CASSHPDRVGRTGELFF.